The source of this T cell receptor (beta chain) is a study of T cells after yellow fever vaccination. For the study at large: Fractions of low cell number were prepared using SMART-Seq v4 Ultra Low Input.

Study-level findings and limits: Post-booster repertoires again held most primary-vaccination clones (approximately 96% CD4, about 90% CD8). Across the CD4 and CD8 compartments, a small share of clonotypes was present in both.

The sample holds many counts of this clonotype. Its antigen is not known. It was through 5'RACE template switching that TCR cDNA was made, with a universal primer site and UMIs added. TCRdb redid the calling of the 5' RACE reads with MiXCR, one entry per CDR3 protein. The sample holds 25,000 to 35,000 distinct CDR3 sequences; approximately 4% are singletons and the top ten take roughly half. Germline CDR1 and CDR2: LGHDT and YNNKEL (reference sequence). The CDR3 is 14 amino acids. The V end was cut by 4 bases, the J end by 0 bases, with 8 bases between. The V and J genes are TRBV3-1 and TRBJ2-3; possibly TRBD2 for D (5 bases). Sequencing was performed on CD8+ T cells sorted from PBMCs, taken 5 days after the yellow fever booster vaccination. The sequence was obtained from a man aged 30 to 39 who received the YFV17D yellow fever vaccine. DNA of the CDR3: TGTGCCAGCAGCCCCAGCGGTAGCACAGATACGCAGTATTTT. It is translated as CASSPSGSTDTQYF.